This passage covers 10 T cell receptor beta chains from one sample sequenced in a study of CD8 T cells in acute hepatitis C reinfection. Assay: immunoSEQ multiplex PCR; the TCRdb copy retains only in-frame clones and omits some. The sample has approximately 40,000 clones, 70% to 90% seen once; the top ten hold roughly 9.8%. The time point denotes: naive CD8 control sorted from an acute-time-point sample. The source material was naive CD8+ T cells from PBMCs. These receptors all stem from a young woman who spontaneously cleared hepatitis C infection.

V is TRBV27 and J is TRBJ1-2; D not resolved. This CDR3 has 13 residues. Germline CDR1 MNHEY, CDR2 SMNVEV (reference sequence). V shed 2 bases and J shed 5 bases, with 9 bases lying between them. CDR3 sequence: CASSLGGLYGYTF. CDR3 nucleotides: TGTGCCAGCAGTTTAGGAGGGTTATATGGCTACACCTTC.

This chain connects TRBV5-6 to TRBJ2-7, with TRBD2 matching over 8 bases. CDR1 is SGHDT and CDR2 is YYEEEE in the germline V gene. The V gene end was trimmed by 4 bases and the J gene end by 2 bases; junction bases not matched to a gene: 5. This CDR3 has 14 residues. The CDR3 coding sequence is TGTGCCAGCAGCCGGGATAGCGGGGCCTACGAGCAGTACTTC. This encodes CASSRDSGAYEQYF.

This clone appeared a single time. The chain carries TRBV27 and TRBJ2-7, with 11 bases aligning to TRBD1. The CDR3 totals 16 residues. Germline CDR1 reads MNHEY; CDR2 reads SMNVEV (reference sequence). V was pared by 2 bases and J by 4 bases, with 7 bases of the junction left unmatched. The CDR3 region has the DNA TGTGCCAGCAGTTTAGTGGGGACAGGGGGGGCTTACGAGCAGTACTTC. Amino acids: CASSLVGTGGAYEQYF.

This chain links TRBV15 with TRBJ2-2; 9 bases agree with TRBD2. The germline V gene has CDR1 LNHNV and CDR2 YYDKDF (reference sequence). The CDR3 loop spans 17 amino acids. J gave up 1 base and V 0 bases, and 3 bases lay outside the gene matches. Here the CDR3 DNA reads TGTGCCACCAGCAGAGATGAACTAGCGGGGAACACCGGGGAGCTGTTTTTT. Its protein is CATSRDELAGNTGELFF.

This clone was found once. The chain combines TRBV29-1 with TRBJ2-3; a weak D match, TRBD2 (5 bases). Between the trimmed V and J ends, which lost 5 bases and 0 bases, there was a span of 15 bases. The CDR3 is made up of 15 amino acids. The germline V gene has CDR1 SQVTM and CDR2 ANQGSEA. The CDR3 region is CSVRLAATSTDTQYF. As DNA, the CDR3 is TGCAGCGTTCGCCTAGCAGCTACTAGCACAGATACGCAGTATTTT.

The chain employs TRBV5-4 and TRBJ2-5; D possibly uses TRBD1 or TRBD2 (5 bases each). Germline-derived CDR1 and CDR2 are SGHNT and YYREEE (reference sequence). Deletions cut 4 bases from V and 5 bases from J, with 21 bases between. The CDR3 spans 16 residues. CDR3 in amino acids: CASSGGEGSPGETQYF. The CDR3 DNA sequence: TGTGCCAGCAGCGGGGGAGAGGGGTCTCCCGGGGAGACCCAGTACTTC.

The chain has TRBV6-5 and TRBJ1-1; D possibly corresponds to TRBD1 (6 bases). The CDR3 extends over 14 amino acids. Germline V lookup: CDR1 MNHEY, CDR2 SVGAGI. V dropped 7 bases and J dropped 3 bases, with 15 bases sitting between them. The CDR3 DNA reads TGTGCCAGCACGGGGGGGCCGGGGTACACTGAAGCTTTCTTT. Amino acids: CASTGGPGYTEAFF.

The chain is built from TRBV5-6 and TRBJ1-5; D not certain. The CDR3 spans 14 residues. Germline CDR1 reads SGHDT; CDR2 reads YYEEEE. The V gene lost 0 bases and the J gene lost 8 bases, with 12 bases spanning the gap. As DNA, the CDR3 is TGTGCCAGCAGCTTGGGGGGTGTTGCGGAGCCCCAGCATTTT. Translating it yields CASSLGGVAEPQHF.

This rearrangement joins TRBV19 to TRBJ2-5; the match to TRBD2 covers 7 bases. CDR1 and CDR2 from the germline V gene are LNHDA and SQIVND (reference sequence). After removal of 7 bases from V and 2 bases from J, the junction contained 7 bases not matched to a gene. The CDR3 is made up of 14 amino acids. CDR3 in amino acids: CASTMGGGQETQYF. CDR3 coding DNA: TGTGCCAGTACCATGGGGGGGGGACAAGAGACCCAGTACTTC.

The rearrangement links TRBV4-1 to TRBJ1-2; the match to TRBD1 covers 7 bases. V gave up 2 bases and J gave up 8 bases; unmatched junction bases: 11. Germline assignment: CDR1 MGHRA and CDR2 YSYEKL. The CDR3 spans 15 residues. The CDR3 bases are TGCGCCAGCAGCCAACCCGTCGACAGGGTGGAAGGCTACACCTTC. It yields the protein CASSQPVDRVEGYTF.